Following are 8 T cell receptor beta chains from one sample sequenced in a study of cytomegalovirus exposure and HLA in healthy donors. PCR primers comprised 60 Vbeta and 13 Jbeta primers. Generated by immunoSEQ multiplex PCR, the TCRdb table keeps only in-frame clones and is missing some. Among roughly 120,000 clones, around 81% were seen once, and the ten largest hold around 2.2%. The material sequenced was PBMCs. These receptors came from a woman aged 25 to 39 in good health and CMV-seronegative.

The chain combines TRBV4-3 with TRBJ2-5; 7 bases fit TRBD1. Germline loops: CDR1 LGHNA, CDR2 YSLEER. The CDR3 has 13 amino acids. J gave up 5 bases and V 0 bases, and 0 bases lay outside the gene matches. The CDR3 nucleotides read TGCGCCAGCAGCCAAGACAGGGGGGAGACCCAGTACTTC. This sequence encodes CASSQDRGETQYF.

The CDR3 DNA is TGTGCCACTCGGGAGAGCTCCTACGAGCAGTACTTC. This sequence encodes CATRESSYEQYF. The V and J genes are TRBV6-5 and TRBJ2-7; TRBD2 is a possible D gene (6 bases). Trimming cost V 10 bases and J 0 bases, with 10 bases left between them. This CDR3 is 12 amino acids long. The V gene's germline CDR1 is MNHEY and CDR2 SVGAGI.

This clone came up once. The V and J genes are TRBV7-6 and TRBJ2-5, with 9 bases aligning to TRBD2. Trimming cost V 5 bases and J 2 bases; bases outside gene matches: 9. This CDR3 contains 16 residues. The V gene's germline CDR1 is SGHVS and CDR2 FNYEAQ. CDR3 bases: TGTGCCAGCAGCGTAACCTCGACTAGCGGACAAGAGACCCAGTACTTC. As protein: CASSVTSTSGQETQYF.

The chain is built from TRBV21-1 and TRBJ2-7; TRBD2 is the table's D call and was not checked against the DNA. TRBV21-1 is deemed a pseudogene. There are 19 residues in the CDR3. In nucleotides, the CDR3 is TGTGCCAGCAGCAAAAAAGCGGGGGCGTGCGGGAGGCCCTGGTACGAGCAGTACTTC. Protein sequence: CASSKKAGACGRPWYEQYF.

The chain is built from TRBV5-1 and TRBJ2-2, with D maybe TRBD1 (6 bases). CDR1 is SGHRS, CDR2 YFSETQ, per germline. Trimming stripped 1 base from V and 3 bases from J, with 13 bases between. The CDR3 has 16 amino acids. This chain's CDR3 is CASSLRPDRDTGELFF. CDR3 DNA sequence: TGCGCCAGCAGCTTGCGTCCGGACAGAGACACCGGGGAGCTGTTTTTT.

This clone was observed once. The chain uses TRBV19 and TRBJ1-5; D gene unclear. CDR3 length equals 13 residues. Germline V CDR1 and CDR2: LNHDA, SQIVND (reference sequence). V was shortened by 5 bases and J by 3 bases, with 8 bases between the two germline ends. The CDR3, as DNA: TGTGCCAGTAGTGGTTCTAACAATCAGCCCCAGCATTTT. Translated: CASSGSNNQPQHF.

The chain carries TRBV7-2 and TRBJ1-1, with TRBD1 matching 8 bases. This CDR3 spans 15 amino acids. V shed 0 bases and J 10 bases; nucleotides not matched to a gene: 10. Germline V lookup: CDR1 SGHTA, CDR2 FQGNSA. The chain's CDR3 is CASSLAGGTGERAFF. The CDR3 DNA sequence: TGTGCCAGCAGCTTAGCGGGCGGGACAGGAGAGCGAGCTTTCTTT.

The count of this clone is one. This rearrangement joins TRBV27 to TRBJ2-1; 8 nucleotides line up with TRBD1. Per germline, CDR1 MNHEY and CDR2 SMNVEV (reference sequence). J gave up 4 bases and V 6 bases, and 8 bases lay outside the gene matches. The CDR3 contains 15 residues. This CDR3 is CASRTPGQDYNEQFF. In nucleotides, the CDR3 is TGTGCCAGCAGGACCCCGGGACAGGATTACAATGAGCAGTTCTTC.